This TCR beta chain was obtained from a study of blood T cell repertoires in COVID-19. Study overall: Collection of acute and convalescent COVID-19 samples took place in the United States, Italy and Spain. PBMCs, B-cell-depleted T cells, or T cells provided the cDNA or gDNA that made up the material.

Germline CDR1 reads MNHEY; CDR2 reads SVGAGI. This CDR3 comprises 16 residues. The ends lost 2 bases at V and 8 bases at J; junction bases unmatched: 6. Under the authors' procedure: Scientists estimated how many nucleated cells there were by amplifying reference gene primers. TCRdb's table, derived via immunoSEQ multiplex PCR, lists solely in-frame clones and lacks some. The V and J calls and the clone size are those of that table, but D and trimming were determined from the DNA. Here the sample spans 100,000 to 150,000 clones, almost 70% being singletons. The TCR sequence derives from a woman in her 70s with acute or convalescent COVID-19. The specimen was peripheral blood. The rearrangement links TRBV6-5 to TRBJ1-6; 10 positions match TRBD1. CDR3 sequence reads: CASSYLLGQGDSPLHF. In nucleotides, the CDR3 is TGTGCCAGCAGTTACCTACTTGGACAGGGGGATTCACCCCTCCACTTT.